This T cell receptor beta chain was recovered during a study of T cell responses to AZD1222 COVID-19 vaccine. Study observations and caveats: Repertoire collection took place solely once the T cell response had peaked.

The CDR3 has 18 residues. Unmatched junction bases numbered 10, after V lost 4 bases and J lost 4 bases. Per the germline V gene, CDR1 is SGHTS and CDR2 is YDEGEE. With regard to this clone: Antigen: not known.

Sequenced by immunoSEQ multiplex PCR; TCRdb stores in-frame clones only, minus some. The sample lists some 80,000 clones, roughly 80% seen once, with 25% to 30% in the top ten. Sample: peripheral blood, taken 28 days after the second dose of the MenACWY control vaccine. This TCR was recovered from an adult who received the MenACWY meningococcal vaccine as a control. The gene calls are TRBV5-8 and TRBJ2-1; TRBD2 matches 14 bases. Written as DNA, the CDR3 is TGTGCCAGCAGCCTAATCGGGACTAGCGGGGGACCTTACAATGAGCAGTTCTTC. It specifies CASSLIGTSGGPYNEQFF.